The 19 T cell receptor beta chains reported below all come from one sample, sequenced in a study. MiXCR, applied by TCRdb to the 5' RACE reads, yields one record per CDR3 protein. The sample has 35,000 to 50,000 distinct CDR3 sequences, roughly 29% seen once. The sequenced sample consisted of memory CD4+ T cells sorted from a lymph node. This sample's subset: memory CD4+ T cells, CD4+CD45RO+CD25-. The receptors shown here come from a female donor with breast cancer.

This chain uses TRBV7-3 with TRBJ2-3; tentatively, D is TRBD1 or TRBD2 (6 bases each). V dropped 2 bases and J dropped 5 bases, with 26 bases sitting between them. The CDR3 sequence is 19 residues long. The V gene's germline CDR1 is SGHTA and CDR2 FQGTGA. In DNA, the CDR3 is TGTGCCAGCAGCTTAGGGGGGCCAGGGGTACGGTCCTTACTAGATACGCAGTATTTT. Translating it yields CASSLGGPGVRSLLDTQYF.

This clonotype was observed a handful of times. The rearrangement joins TRBV29-1 to TRBJ1-4; D may be TRBD1 (6 bases). This CDR3 has 13 amino acids. Germline V gene sequence: CDR1 SQVTM, CDR2 ANQGSEA. The V end lost 7 bases, the J end lost 3 bases, and 12 bases lay between the germline ends. CDR3 nucleotides: TGCAGCGCGCAGGGGCTACCTAATGAAAAACTGTTTTTT. This codes for CSAQGLPNEKLFF. Filled out from reference TRBV29-1 and TRBJ1-4, the complete variable domain reads SAVISQKPSRDICQRGTSLTIQCQVDSQVTMMFWYRQQPGQSLTLIATANQGSEATYESGFVIDKFPISRPNLTFSTLTVSNMSPEDSSIYLCSAQGLPNEKLFFGSGTQLSVL.

With respect to this clonotype: A much larger clone lies one base from this, so it may be a read error. This sequence joins TRBV29-1 and TRBJ1-3; 10 positions match TRBD1. The germline V gene has CDR1 SQVTM and CDR2 ANQGSEA. The CDR3 sequence is 13 residues long. CDR3 DNA: TGCAGCGTCGGACAGGGGGTTGGAAACATCATATATTTT. It encodes CSVGQGVGNIIYF.

Only a few counts were recorded for this clonotype. V and J are TRBV7-3 and TRBJ2-1, with TRBD2 identical over 9 bases. Losses at the gene ends were 2 bases for V and 7 bases for J; bases not matched to a gene: 6. The CDR3 has 15 amino acids. The germline gives CDR1 SGHTA, CDR2 FQGTGA. Here the CDR3 DNA reads TGTGCCAGCAGCTTAGTAGCGGGGGTCTTTAATGAGCAGTTCTTC. Encoded protein: CASSLVAGVFNEQFF.

The chain combines TRBV7-3 with TRBJ2-1; possibly TRBD1 or TRBD2 for D (5 bases each). Between the trimmed V and J ends, which lost 3 bases and 4 bases, there was a span of 13 bases. The germline V gene has CDR1 SGHTA and CDR2 FQGTGA. There are 15 residues in the CDR3. CDR3 DNA sequence: TGTGCCAGCAGCTTGTCCGGGGCCCTTTACAATGAGCAGTTCTTC. It codes for CASSLSGALYNEQFF.

The V call is TRBV7-2, the J call TRBJ2-2, with 13 bases fitting TRBD2. V lost 5 bases and J lost 2; bases outside the gene matches: 5. Germline CDR1 is SGHTA and CDR2 is FQGNSA. The length of the CDR3 is 17 residues. DNA of the CDR3: TGTGCCAGCAGCCCACCGGGACTAGCGGGAAACACCGGGGAGCTGTTTTTT. Amino acid sequence: CASSPPGLAGNTGELFF.

This clonotype turned up a few times. This may be a read error: a much more frequent sequence differs by one nucleotide. The V call is TRBV20-1, the J call TRBJ1-5; tentatively, D is TRBD2 (6 bases). The J call is doubtful: the DNA matches TRBJ2-3 better. The CDR3 totals 15 residues. Germline values: CDR1 DFQATT, CDR2 SNEGSKA (reference sequence). CDR3 coding DNA: TGCAGTGCTAGGGTCGCGGGGAGAAGCAATCAGCCCCAGTATTTT. The encoded protein is CSARVAGRSNQPQYF.

This clonotype was detected a few times. The V and J genes are TRBV7-3 and TRBJ2-5, with D perhaps matching TRBD1 (6 bases). Trimming removed 4 bases at V and 2 bases at J, with 17 bases between. The CDR3 spans 16 residues. Germline values: CDR1 SGHTA, CDR2 FQGTGA. CDR3 DNA sequence: TGTGCCAGCAGCTCCCCCGGGACATTGGGGCAAGAGACCCAGTACTTC. Translated: CASSSPGTLGQETQYF.

This clonotype has just a few counts. The CDR3: CASSDQGSTYEQYF. The CDR3, as DNA: TGCGCCAGCAGTGATCAGGGATCCACCTACGAGCAGTACTTC. V and J are TRBV5-1 and TRBJ2-7, with D possibly matching TRBD1 (5 bases). This CDR3 comprises 14 residues. The germline CDR1 and CDR2 sequences are SGHRS and YFSETQ. The V and J ends lost 5 bases and 2 bases respectively, with 14 bases between them.

This clonotype was found a few times. J is TRBJ2-7 and V is TRBV20-1; D is possibly TRBD2 (6 bases). The ends were cut back, 2 bases at V and 6 bases at J, with 11 bases in the middle. The CDR3 consists of 12 residues. Germline V gene lookup returns CDR1 DFQATT and CDR2 SNEGSKA (reference sequence). Written as DNA, the CDR3 is TGCAGTGCTAGAAAAGGGACTTTCGAGCAGTACTTC. It codes for CSARKGTFEQYF.

The chain carries TRBV10-2 and TRBJ2-5; 8 bases match TRBD1. Germline-derived CDR1 and CDR2 are WSHSY and SAAADI. The CDR3 extends over 15 amino acids. V was clipped by 3 bases and J by 5 bases; unmatched bases: 8. The CDR3: CASSDRRQGSETQYF. CDR3 DNA sequence: TGCGCCAGCAGTGATCGAAGACAGGGGTCGGAGACCCAGTACTTC.

The V gene is TRBV4-1, the J gene TRBJ2-1; 7 bases are shared with TRBD2. Germline CDR1 reads MGHRA; CDR2 reads YSYEKL. This CDR3 is built from 16 residues. The J segment lost 12 bases and the V segment lost 1 base, leaving 15 bases of the junction unmatched. CDR3 nucleotide sequence: TGCGCCAGCAGCCAAGTCGGTTGGGGGGGGAGAGGAGGGCAGTTCTTC. It is translated as CASSQVGWGGRGGQFF.

This clonotype was found many times. In nucleotides, the CDR3 is TGCAGTGCTAGAGAGAGTAGCGGCTACGAGCAGTACTTC. This gives the protein CSARESSGYEQYF. This rearrangement joins TRBV20-1 to TRBJ2-7; D is possibly TRBD2 (6 bases). There are 13 residues in the CDR3. Germline V gives CDR1 DFQATT, CDR2 SNEGSKA (reference sequence). V lost 0 bases and J 3 bases, leaving 9 bases between the germline ends.

This clonotype was counted a few times. The rearrangement uses TRBV7-8 and TRBJ2-7; weak D call: TRBD1 (5 bases). Germline V gene sequence: CDR1 SGHVS, CDR2 FQNEAQ. Trimming took off 5 bases at V and 3 bases at J, with 14 bases between the two ends. The CDR3 runs 14 residues. This CDR3 reads CASSPRQGLYEQYF. The DNA of the CDR3 is TGTGCCAGCAGCCCTCGGCAGGGCCTCTACGAGCAGTACTTC.

The chain has TRBV5-1 and TRBJ2-1; 10 bases match TRBD2. The J segment lost 13 bases and the V segment lost 0 bases, leaving 4 bases of the junction unmatched. This CDR3 is 13 amino acids long. CDR1 and CDR2 from the germline V gene are SGHRS and YFSETQ. The chain's CDR3 is CASSLETSGAQFF. In DNA, the CDR3 is TGCGCCAGCAGCTTGGAAACTAGCGGGGCCCAGTTCTTC.

The chain recombines TRBV7-9 with TRBJ2-3; perhaps TRBD2 as D (6 bases). Trimming stripped 5 bases from V and 7 bases from J, with 10 bases between. The CDR3 sequence is 12 residues long. Germline V gene sequence: CDR1 SEHNR, CDR2 FQNEAQ (reference sequence). The chain's CDR3 is CASSPGGNTQYF. The CDR3 coding sequence is TGTGCCAGCAGCCCAGGAGGGAATACGCAGTATTTT.

The genes are TRBV7-9 and TRBJ2-1, with TRBD2 as a possible D gene (7 bases). Germline assignment: CDR1 SEHNR and CDR2 FQNEAQ (reference sequence). This CDR3 has 13 amino acids. V lost 3 bases and J 7 bases, leaving 10 bases between the germline ends. The CDR3 loop is CASSLGGHNEQFF. CDR3 DNA: TGTGCCAGCAGCTTGGGGGGGCATAATGAGCAGTTCTTC. The whole variable domain, filled in from reference TRBV7-9 and TRBJ2-1, reads DTGVSQNPRHKITKRGQNVTFRCDPISEHNRLYWYRQTLGQGPEFLTYFQNEAQLEKSRLLSDRFSAERPKGSFSTLEIQRTEQGDSAMYLCASSLGGHNEQFFGPGTRLTVL.

This clonotype was counted at least ten times. The chain combines TRBV4-1 with TRBJ1-2, with unresolved D. The ends were cut back, 1 base at V and 13 bases at J, with 16 bases in the middle. The CDR3 is made up of 13 amino acids. Germline-derived CDR1 and CDR2 are MGHRA and YSYEKL. CDR3 amino acids: CASSQVVRVVGTF. The CDR3 bases are TGCGCCAGCAGCCAAGTCGTACGGGTCGTCGGCACCTTC.

This clonotype has just a few counts. The chain employs TRBV2 and TRBJ2-7, with D hard to call. The CDR3 is 11 residues long. V gave up 4 bases and J gave up 4 bases, with 5 bases separating them. Germline values: CDR1 SNHLY, CDR2 FYNNEI. This CDR3 is CASSVRYEQYF. The DNA of the CDR3 is TGTGCCAGCAGTGTCCGGTACGAGCAGTACTTC.